This is a list of T cell receptor beta chains from one sample in a study of technical replicates of blood from a handful of donors. Using immunoSEQ multiplex PCR, the repertoire was profiled, and TCRdb retains in-frame clones only, with some absent. Seen here are roughly 50,000 clones, more than 90% observed once, and the top ten hold about 3%. The sample was PBMCs. The source of these receptors is a human donor in good health. Some clones in this sample may be carry-over from other donors' samples. The CDR3 runs from the conserved cysteine through the conserved F or W. A D gene is named only where the DNA matches it firmly. Rows give clone size only sometimes, using once, few, many, or a class for an expanded clone.

TRBJ2-7,.,TRBD2,TRBV11-2,TGTGCCAGCAGCTCCTTCGGCGGGACTAGCGGAAACTACGAGCAGTACTTC,CASSSFGGTSGNYEQYF
TRBJ2-3,.,TRBD2,TRBV29-1,TGCAGCGTGACTAGCGGGGAATTCACAGATACGCAGTATTTT,CSVTSGEFTDTQYF
TRBJ2-2,.,.,TRBV6-5,TGTGCCAGCAGTTACCGAAGTCAGGGTCTCGGGGAGCTGTTTTTT,CASSYRSQGLGELFF
TRBJ1-2,.,TRBD1,TRBV5-5,TGTGCCAGCACAAAGCGGGGACAGGGAAACTATGGCTACACCTTC,CASTKRGQGNYGYTF
TRBJ1-5,.,TRBD1,TRBV30,TGTGCCTGGACAGGGGGCGGCAATCAGCCCCAGCATTTT,CAWTGGGNQPQHF
TRBJ2-5,.,.,TRBV6-5,TGTGCCAGCAGTTACTCGACCGCTCAGAGGGAGACCCAGTACTTC,CASSYSTAQRETQYF
TRBJ1-3,.,.,TRBV30,TGTGCCTGGAGGTCCGGCAGGGAGGACACCATATATTTT,CAWRSGREDTIYF
TRBJ2-3,.,TRBD2,TRBV7-2,TGTGCCAGCAGCTTCCGAGCGGGGGGCCAGAATACGCAGTATTTT,CASSFRAGGQNTQYF
TRBJ1-2,.,TRBD1,TRBV30,TGTGCCGCAGACAGGGGGCTCTATGGCTACACCTTC,CAADRGLYGYTF
TRBJ2-7,.,.,TRBV13,TGTGCCAGCAGCCCTCTGCTTGGACAACAAACCTACGAGCAGTACTTC,CASSPLLGQQTYEQYF
TRBJ2-7,.,TRBD2,TRBV18,TGTGCCAGCTCATCACAAGGGACTAGCGGGAGCTCCTACGAGCAGTACTTC,CASSSQGTSGSSYEQYF
TRBJ2-7,.,TRBD1,TRBV29-1,TGCAGCGTTGGAACAGGGGGCGCGGGCGAGCAGTACTTC,CSVGTGGAGEQYF
TRBJ1-3,few,.,TRBV7-2,TGTGCCAGCAGCCAAGACAGCGCCTCTGGAAACACCATATATTTT,CASSQDSASGNTIYF
TRBJ2-2,once,TRBD1,TRBV15,TGTGCCACCAGCAGAGGACAGGGGGCTAACACCGGGGAGCTGTTTTTT,CATSRGQGANTGELFF
TRBJ2-3,.,.,TRBV5-1,TGCGCCAGCAGCGTCAACACAGATACGCAGTATTTT,CASSVNTDTQYF
TRBJ2-6,.,.,TRBV7-3,TGTGCCAGCAGCTTAAGGCACTCTGGGGCCAACGTCCTGACTTTC,CASSLRHSGANVLTF
TRBJ2-5,.,TRBD2,TRBV9,TGTGCCAGCAGCGCCGGGACTAGCGGGGGGCTACAAGAGACCCAGTACTTC,CASSAGTSGGLQETQYF
TRBJ2-3,.,TRBD1,TRBV5-4,TGTGCCAGCAGCCTCGCTAACAGGGGGCCTTGGGGAGATACGCAGTATTTT,CASSLANRGPWGDTQYF
TRBJ2-1,once,.,TRBV5-1,TGCGCCAGCAGCTCCAAGTATACTCGACTTCACTCCTACAATGAGCAGTTCTTC,CASSSKYTRLHSYNEQFF
TRBJ2-7,.,TRBD2,TRBV29-1,TGCAGCGTCGCCGGGACTAGCGTCCAAAAGGGGGAGTACGAGCAGTACTTC,CSVAGTSVQKGEYEQYF
TRBJ1-4,.,.,TRBV15,TGTGCCACCAGCAGAGATAGGGGAGGAGGAGAACTGTTTTTT,CATSRDRGGGELFF
TRBJ2-7,.,.,TRBV7-8,TGTGCCGCGGGACAGTCGATCTACGAGCAGTACTTC,CAAGQSIYEQYF
TRBJ2-1,.,.,TRBV7-2,TGTGCCAGCAGCTCTTATGGGGGGAGGAATGAGCAGTTCTTC,CASSSYGGRNEQFF
TRBJ1-2,.,TRBD1,TRBV27,TGTGCCAGCAGCCGATGGGGACAGGGGGGTGGCTACACCTTC,CASSRWGQGGGYTF
TRBJ2-7,.,TRBD2,TRBV19,TGTGCCAGTAGTATGGTTAGCGGGAGCTACGAGCAGTACTTC,CASSMVSGSYEQYF
TRBJ2-7,.,.,TRBV4-3,TGCGCCAGCAGCCAAACCCAGGGAAACGAGCAGTACTTC,CASSQTQGNEQYF
TRBJ2-4,.,.,TRBV18,TGTGCCAGCTCAGCGGCGTTTGGCGGAGAAAACATTCAGTACTTC,CASSAAFGGENIQYF
TRBJ2-1,.,TRBD2,TRBV15,TGTGCCACCAGCAGACGCAGCGGGGGGGCCTTCAGTGAGCAGTTCTTC,CATSRRSGGAFSEQFF
TRBJ2-7,.,.,TRBV6-5,TGTGCCAGCAGTCAATTGACTAGAACCTACGAGCAGTACTTC,CASSQLTRTYEQYF
TRBJ2-7,.,.,TRBV19,TGTGCCAGTAGTATTAATCCCTCCTACGAGCAGTACTTC,CASSINPSYEQYF